The 10 T cell receptor beta chains given below trace back to one sample, sequenced in a study of identical twins. From the 5' RACE reads, TCRdb called clonotypes with MiXCR, one entry per CDR3 protein. The repertoire holds around 500,000 distinct CDR3 sequences, with over 12% as singletons. The same data also contributed to another study, on yellow fever vaccine responses in identical twins.

Sequencing was carried out using CD4+ T cells sorted from blood. The receptors originated from a woman aged 18-30 years in good health.

This chain connects TRBV5-1 to TRBJ2-7; D assignment may be TRBD1 or TRBD2 (6 bases each). V was clipped by 2 bases and J by 3 bases, with 21 bases between them. The germline gives CDR1 SGHRS, CDR2 YFSETQ. CDR3 length equals 17 residues. The CDR3 DNA follows: TGCGCCAGCAGCTTTAATCGCCGCCCGGGGGCGGGCTACGAGCAGTACTTC. Translation gives CASSFNRRPGAGYEQYF.

V usage is TRBV10-2 and J usage is TRBJ2-3, with TRBD2 matching 8 bases. The V and J ends lost 3 bases and 4 bases, in that order; junction bases with no gene match: 6. CDR3 length: 15 amino acids. Germline V gene data show CDR1 as WSHSY and CDR2 as SAAADI. Here the CDR3 DNA reads TGCGCCAGCAGTGATAGCGGGAAATTCGCAGATACGCAGTATTTT. This encodes CASSDSGKFADTQYF.

This rearrangement joins TRBV7-2 to TRBJ2-7, with D tentatively TRBD1 (5 bases). V was trimmed by 2 bases and J by 3 bases, leaving 11 bases between them. This CDR3 is 14 amino acids long. Germline CDR1 and CDR2: SGHTA and FQGNSA. The CDR3 DNA reads TGTGCCAGCAGCTTAAATCCAGGGCACTACGAGCAGTACTTC. Protein sequence: CASSLNPGHYEQYF.

The chain employs TRBV11-3 and TRBJ2-2; 9 bases are shared with TRBD2. CDR1 and CDR2 (germline): SGHNT, YENEEA. The CDR3 has 17 amino acids. V was pared by 1 base and J by 4 bases, with 7 bases of the junction left unmatched. CDR3 sequence: CASSLAGSGSPTGELFF. CDR3 coding DNA: TGTGCCAGCAGCTTAGCAGGTAGCGGGAGCCCCACCGGGGAGCTGTTTTTT. Full variable domain (rest looked up from reference TRBV11-3 and TRBJ2-2): EAGVVQSPRYKIIEKKQPVAFWCNPISGHNTLYWYLQNLGQGPELLIRYENEEAVDDSQLPKDRFSAERLKGVDSTLKIQPAELGDSAVYLCASSLAGSGSPTGELFFGEGSRLTVL.

This clonotype appeared a few times. The V call is TRBV12-3 or TRBV12-4, the J call TRBJ2-1, with a possible D match to TRBD1 (5 bases). The CDR3 runs to 16 residues. The V end was cut by 5 bases, the J end by 5 bases, with 19 bases between. The CDR3 spells CASSPTAASTDNEQFF. The CDR3 DNA is TGTGCCAGCAGTCCCACCGCCGCCTCGACAGACAATGAGCAGTTCTTC.

Comment on this clonotype: The CDR3 does not end in the conserved phenylalanine or tryptophan, so this is likely a read error. The chain employs TRBV27 and TRBJ2-3; D is uncertain. Germline values: CDR1 MNHEY, CDR2 SMNVEV (reference sequence). V lost 0 bases to trimming and J lost 9 bases, with 7 bases between them. The CDR3 consists of 12 residues. Written as DNA, the CDR3 is TGTGCCAGCAGTTTATCTGGCAACACGCAGTATTTA. It translates to CASSLSGNTQYL.

This clonotype was picked up a small number of times. In nucleotides, the CDR3 is TGCGCCAGCAGCCAAATGCCCCCTAGCGGGAGTATCTTAGAGACCCAGTACTTC. Translation: CASSQMPPSGSILETQYF. The chain links TRBV4-1 to TRBJ2-5; 10 bases line up with TRBD2. CDR1 and CDR2 from the germline V gene are MGHRA and YSYEKL. V gave up 2 bases and J gave up 4 bases; unmatched junction bases: 13. The CDR3 is 18 residues long.

V and J are TRBV27 and TRBJ2-7; D is uncertain. Trimming shortened V by 6 bases and J by 5 bases, and 14 bases separated the two germline ends. The germline V gene has CDR1 MNHEY and CDR2 SMNVEV (reference sequence). This CDR3 contains 13 residues. CDR3 protein: CASRATVRDEQYF. CDR3 DNA sequence: TGTGCCAGCAGGGCAACAGTCCGGGACGAGCAGTACTTC.

This clonotype was counted between two and nine times. The rearrangement links TRBV7-2 to TRBJ2-2; no reliable D call. Trimming removed 2 bases from V and 1 base from J, with 5 bases in between. The CDR3 runs 14 residues. Germline V gene sequence: CDR1 SGHTA, CDR2 FQGNSA. CDR3 in DNA: TGTGCCAGCAGCTTAAGTCAGAACACCGGGGAGCTGTTTTTT. Amino acids: CASSLSQNTGELFF.

V is TRBV20-1 and J is TRBJ2-6, with 11 positions matching TRBD1. The length of the CDR3 is 16 residues. Germline CDR1 is DFQATT and CDR2 is SNEGSKA (reference sequence). The CDR3 protein is CREDRGPYSGANVLTF. CDR3 nucleotide sequence: TGCAGGGAGGACAGGGGGCCTTACTCTGGGGCCAACGTCCTGACTTTC.